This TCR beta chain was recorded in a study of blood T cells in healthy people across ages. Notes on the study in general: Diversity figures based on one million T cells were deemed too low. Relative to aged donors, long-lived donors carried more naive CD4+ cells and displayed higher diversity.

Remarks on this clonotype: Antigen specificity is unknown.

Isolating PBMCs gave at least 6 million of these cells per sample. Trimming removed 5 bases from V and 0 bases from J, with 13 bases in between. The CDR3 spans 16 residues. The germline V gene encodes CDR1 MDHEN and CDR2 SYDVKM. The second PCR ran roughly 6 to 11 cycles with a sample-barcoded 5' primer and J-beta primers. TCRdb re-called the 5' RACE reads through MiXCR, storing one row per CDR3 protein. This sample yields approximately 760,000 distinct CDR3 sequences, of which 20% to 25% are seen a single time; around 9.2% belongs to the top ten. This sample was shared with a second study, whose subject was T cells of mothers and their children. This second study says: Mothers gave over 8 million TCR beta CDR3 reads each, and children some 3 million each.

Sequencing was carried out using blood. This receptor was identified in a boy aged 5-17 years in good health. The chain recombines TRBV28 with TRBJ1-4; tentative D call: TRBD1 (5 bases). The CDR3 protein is CASSLYTGATNEKLFF. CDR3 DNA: TGTGCCAGCAGTCTCTACACGGGGGCAACTAATGAAAAACTGTTTTTT. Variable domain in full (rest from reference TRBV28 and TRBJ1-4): DVKVTQSSRYLVKRTGEKVFLECVQDMDHENMFWYRQDPGLGLRLIYFSYDVKMKEKGDIPEGYSVSREKKERFSLILESASTNQTSMYLCASSLYTGATNEKLFFGSGTQLSVL.